Below, 8 T cell receptor beta chains from the same sample are listed, as sequenced in a study of metastatic and nonmetastatic thyroid tumors. There were no patients who had received any treatment before thyroid surgery. Using MiXCR, TCRdb re-called clones from the PCR reads. The table shows roughly 23,000 clones, with 21% occurring only once. The sequenced material came from blood. These receptors were obtained from a male donor with papillary thyroid cancer or a benign thyroid nodule (not recorded which). Some clones in this sample may be carry-over from other donors' samples.

This clone was found many times. The chain employs TRBV30 and TRBJ2-3; 9 bases line up with TRBD2. Unmatched junction bases numbered 9, after V lost 0 bases and J lost 2 bases. This CDR3 has 17 amino acids. CDR1 is GTSNPN and CDR2 is SVGIG in the germline V gene (reference sequence). The CDR3 loop reads CAWSVLVGTSSTDTQYF. The CDR3, as DNA: TGTGCCTGGAGTGTACTAGTGGGGACTAGCTCCACAGATACGCAGTATTTT.

The V gene is TRBV28, the J gene TRBJ1-1; no clear D gene. This CDR3 region has 13 residues. Germline CDR1 reads MDHEN; CDR2 reads SYDVKM. Trimming left V 7 bases short and J 0 bases short, with 9 bases between. CDR3 DNA: TGTGCCAGCACCGTCCCTTTGAACACTGAAGCTTTCTTT. As protein: CASTVPLNTEAFF.

This clone showed up just a few times. The J gene is TRBJ1-1, the V gene TRBV19, with no clear D. The CDR3 length is 14 residues. Trimming took 3 bases from V and 4 from J, leaving 12 bases between them. Germline CDR1 and CDR2: LNHDA and SQIVND (reference sequence). The CDR3 here is CASSISVGPTEAFF. The CDR3 region has the DNA TGTGCCAGTAGTATTAGTGTGGGTCCCACTGAAGCTTTCTTT. The whole variable domain, remainder taken from reference TRBV19 and TRBJ1-1, is DGGITQSPKYLFRKEGQNVTLSCEQNLNHDAMYWYRQDPGQGLRLIYYSQIVNDFQKGDIAEGYSVSREKKESFPLTVTSAQKNPTAFYLCASSISVGPTEAFFGQGTRLTVV.

This clone was observed many times. The rearrangement links TRBV20-1 to TRBJ2-7; D perhaps matches TRBD2 (5 bases). The CDR3 totals 11 residues. Germline CDR1 DFQATT, CDR2 SNEGSKA (reference sequence). With 4 bases removed from V and 5 bases from J, the gap between germline ends came to 9 bases. CDR3 DNA: TGCAGTGCTAATCGGCGGGACGAGCAGTACTTC. This translates into CSANRRDEQYF.

At least ten counts were recorded for this clone. This rearrangement joins TRBV2 to TRBJ2-2, with no clear D. Trimming shortened V by 7 bases and J by 4 bases, and 16 bases separated the two germline ends. Germline V gene lookup returns CDR1 SNHLY and CDR2 FYNNEI. The CDR3 totals 15 residues. The CDR3 here is CASTLNVVLTGELFF. The CDR3 bases are TGTGCCAGCACCCTAAATGTAGTTCTCACCGGGGAGCTGTTTTTT.

The sample holds a few counts of this clone. This chain uses TRBV28 with TRBJ2-1; tentatively, D is TRBD1 (6 bases). The CDR3 has 14 amino acids. Per germline, CDR1 MDHEN and CDR2 SYDVKM. Trimming removed 5 bases from V and 4 bases from J, with 12 bases in between. The CDR3 bases are TGTGCCAGCAGTCTGACAGGTGGATACAATGAGCAGTTCTTC. Residues: CASSLTGGYNEQFF. Drawing the rest from reference TRBV28 and TRBJ2-1, the complete variable domain is DVKVTQSSRYLVKRTGEKVFLECVQDMDHENMFWYRQDPGLGLRLIYFSYDVKMKEKGDIPEGYSVSREKKERFSLILESASTNQTSMYLCASSLTGGYNEQFFGPGTRLTVL.

The rearrangement uses TRBV6-9 and TRBJ2-5; perhaps D is TRBD1 or TRBD2 (5 bases each). CDR1 MNHGY and CDR2 SVAAGI come from the germline V gene. The CDR3 is made up of 16 amino acids. V was cut by 4 bases and J by 10 bases, with 25 bases left in between. The CDR3 sequence: CASSSQRNIGAMNQYF. The CDR3, as DNA: TGTGCCAGCAGTTCGCAACGGAACATCGGGGCAATGAACCAGTACTTC.

The chain uses TRBV6-2 or TRBV6-3 and TRBJ1-3; D is undetermined. The V and J ends lost 0 bases and 2 bases respectively, with 23 bases between them. The germline gives CDR1 MNHEY, CDR2 SVGEGT. The CDR3 is 20 amino acids. CDR3 DNA: TGTGCCAGCAGTTACTCGAAAGAGCTCTCTGACATCCGCCCTGGAAACACCATATATTTT. Amino acid sequence: CASSYSKELSDIRPGNTIYF.